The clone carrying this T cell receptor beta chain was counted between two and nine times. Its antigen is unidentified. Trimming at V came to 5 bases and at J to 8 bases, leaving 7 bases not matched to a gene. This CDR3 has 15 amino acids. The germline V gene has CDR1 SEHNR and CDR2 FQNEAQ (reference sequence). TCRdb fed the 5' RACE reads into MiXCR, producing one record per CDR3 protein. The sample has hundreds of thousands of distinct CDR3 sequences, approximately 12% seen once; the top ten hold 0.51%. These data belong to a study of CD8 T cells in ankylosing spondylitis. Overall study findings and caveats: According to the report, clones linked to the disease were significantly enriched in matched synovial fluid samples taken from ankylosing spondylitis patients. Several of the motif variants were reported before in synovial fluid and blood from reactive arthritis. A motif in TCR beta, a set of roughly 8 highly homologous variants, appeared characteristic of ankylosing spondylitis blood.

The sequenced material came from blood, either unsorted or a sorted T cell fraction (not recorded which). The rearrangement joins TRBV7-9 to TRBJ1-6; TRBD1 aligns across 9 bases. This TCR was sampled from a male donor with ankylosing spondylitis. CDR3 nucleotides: TGTGCCAGCAGCGCCGGACAGGGGATGGATTCACCCCTCCACTTT. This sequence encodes CASSAGQGMDSPLHF.